The 29 T cell receptor beta chains presented below share a single source sample, sequenced in a study of cytomegalovirus exposure and HLA in healthy donors. It was with 60 Vbeta and 13 Jbeta primers that the PCR ran. The method was immunoSEQ multiplex PCR; TCRdb's version includes in-frame clones alone and lacks a portion of them. This table holds around 190,000 clones, 65% to 85% found once. The sample comprised PBMCs. The source is a man aged 35-49 years in good health and CMV-seropositive.

The rearrangement links TRBV9 to TRBJ2-1, with D perhaps matching TRBD1 (5 bases). The CDR3 totals 15 residues. Trimming cost V 0 bases and J 8 bases, with 15 bases left between them. CDR1 is SGDLS and CDR2 is YYNGEE in the germline V gene. The CDR3 sequence is CASSVGQIATHEQFF. The CDR3 bases are TGTGCCAGCAGCGTAGGACAGATAGCTACCCATGAGCAGTTCTTC.

This clone occurred a few times. The chain couples TRBV7-2 to TRBJ2-5; TRBD2 is a possible D gene (5 bases). This CDR3 spans 14 amino acids. Germline-derived CDR1 and CDR2 are SGHTA and FQGNSA. V lost 1 base, J lost 2 bases, and 8 bases lay in between. The CDR3 here is CASSLVGGQETQYF. The CDR3 region has the DNA TGTGCCAGCAGCTTAGTCGGCGGGCAAGAGACCCAGTACTTC. Full variable domain (rest looked up from reference TRBV7-2 and TRBJ2-5): GAGVSQSPSNKVTEKGKDVELRCDPISGHTALYWYRQSLGQGLEFLIYFQGNSAPDKSGLPSDRFSAERTGGSVSTLTIQRTQQEDSAVYLCASSLVGGQETQYFGPGTRLLVL.

The genes are TRBV29-1 and TRBJ2-1; 10 bases are shared with TRBD1. There are 15 residues in the CDR3. Germline V gene lookup returns CDR1 SQVTM and CDR2 ANQGSEA. V shed 8 bases and J 8 bases; nucleotides not matched to a gene: 15. The CDR3 sequence is CSLESGTGVGDEQFF. Here the CDR3 DNA reads TGCAGCCTCGAATCCGGGACAGGGGTAGGCGATGAGCAGTTCTTC.

The chain joins TRBV19 to TRBJ2-1, with TRBD2 matching over 10 bases. The J segment lost 8 bases and the V segment lost 3 bases, leaving 7 bases of the junction unmatched. Germline CDR1 LNHDA, CDR2 SQIVND (reference sequence). The CDR3 extends over 15 amino acids. Here the CDR3 DNA reads TGTGCCAGTAGTATCAGCCTAGCGGGAGTTTATGAGCAGTTCTTC. Amino acids: CASSISLAGVYEQFF.

The chain is built from TRBV28 and TRBJ2-3, with 7 bases identical to TRBD1. This CDR3 is built from 15 residues. With V trimmed by 4 bases and J by 4 bases, 8 bases remained unmatched. Germline loops: CDR1 MDHEN, CDR2 SYDVKM. The CDR3 loop is CASSWVRGLSDTQYF. The CDR3 bases are TGTGCCAGCAGTTGGGTCAGGGGGTTATCAGATACGCAGTATTTT.

J is TRBJ2-7 and V is TRBV27, with TRBD1 as a possible D gene (5 bases). Germline values: CDR1 MNHEY, CDR2 SMNVEV (reference sequence). There are 12 residues in the CDR3. V was trimmed by 5 bases and J by 6 bases, leaving 11 bases between them. The CDR3 region is CASSEQGGEQYF. CDR3 coding DNA: TGTGCCAGCAGTGAGCAGGGTGGCGAGCAGTACTTC.

The V and J genes are TRBV2 and TRBJ2-2; 8 nucleotides match TRBD1. V dropped 11 bases and J dropped 0; count of bases not matched to a gene: 2. Germline lookup yields CDR1 SNHLY and CDR2 FYNNEI. The CDR3 runs 13 residues. CDR3 amino acids: CAWTGSNTGELFF. For the CDR3, the DNA is TGTGCCTGGACAGGGTCGAACACCGGGGAGCTGTTTTTT.

V gene TRBV19 combines with J gene TRBJ2-3, with D possibly matching TRBD2 (5 bases). The germline CDR1 and CDR2 sequences are LNHDA and SQIVND (reference sequence). The CDR3 is 14 amino acids. V gave up 7 bases and J gave up 0 bases, with 11 bases separating them. Here the CDR3 reads CASTSEASTDTQYF. The CDR3 DNA is TGTGCCAGTACCTCGGAGGCTAGCACAGATACGCAGTATTTT.

The rearrangement uses TRBV4-2 and TRBJ2-3; 13 bases match TRBD2. Per the germline V gene, CDR1 is LGHNA and CDR2 is YNFKEQ. J gave up 6 bases and V 1 base, and 7 bases lay outside the gene matches. There are 17 residues in the CDR3. CDR3 sequence reads: CASSQVGLAGVGDTQYF. CDR3 nucleotides: TGTGCCAGCAGCCAAGTCGGACTAGCGGGAGTAGGGGATACGCAGTATTTT.

The chain has TRBV27 and TRBJ2-1; 8 bases map to TRBD2. V gave up 7 bases and J gave up 2 bases; unmatched junction bases: 10. The CDR3 is 16 amino acids. The germline CDR1 and CDR2 sequences are MNHEY and SMNVEV (reference sequence). The CDR3 sequence is CASNLVGLVAYNEQFF. In nucleotides, the CDR3 is TGTGCCAGCAATCTGGTGGGACTAGTCGCCTACAATGAGCAGTTCTTC.

This chain's CDR3 is CAIRVRNKDLRTPYEQYF. The DNA for the CDR3 is TGTGCCATCAGAGTCAGAAACAAGGACCTCCGGACTCCCTACGAGCAGTACTTC. V is TRBV10-3 and J is TRBJ2-7, with D perhaps TRBD2 (5 bases). Germline assignment: CDR1 ENHRY and CDR2 SYGVKD. The ends were cut back, 6 bases at V and 2 bases at J, with 26 bases in the middle. This CDR3 comprises 18 residues.

The chain uses TRBV11-2 and TRBJ2-3; D is unclear. Germline assignment: CDR1 SGHAT and CDR2 FQNNGV. V was cut by 3 bases and J by 0 bases, with 13 bases left in between. The CDR3 is 16 residues long. This CDR3 reads CASSLARPSSTDTQYF. DNA for the CDR3: TGTGCCAGCAGCTTGGCTAGGCCTTCTAGCACAGATACGCAGTATTTT.

The chain employs TRBV7-9 and TRBJ2-2, with TRBD2 matching 9 bases. Germline trimming cut 5 bases from V and 7 bases from J; bases unmatched to any gene: 11. The CDR3 is 16 amino acids. The germline CDR1 and CDR2 sequences are SEHNR and FQNEAQ (reference sequence). The DNA of the CDR3 is TGTGCCAGCAGCACACGGCGGGAGGGCCGGGGCGGGGAGCTGTTTTTT. This codes for CASSTRREGRGGELFF.

J is TRBJ2-1 and V is TRBV5-6, with 11 bases lining up with TRBD2. This CDR3 spans 15 amino acids. CDR1 and CDR2 from the germline V gene are SGHDT and YYEEEE. V shed 6 bases, J shed 4 bases, and the junction held 6 bases outside the gene matches. This CDR3 is CASTLGTSGYNEQFF. CDR3 sequence (DNA): TGTGCCAGCACCCTTGGGACTAGCGGATACAATGAGCAGTTCTTC.

Of note for this clone: Other DNA sequences from this sample encode an identical CDR3 as well. The J gene is TRBJ2-7, the V gene TRBV5-1, with 10 bases identical to TRBD1. The CDR3 sequence is 14 residues long. The trim removed 3 bases at V and 2 bases at J, leaving 2 bases unmatched. CDR1 and CDR2 from the germline V gene are SGHRS and YFSETQ. The CDR3 reads CASSSGQGAYEQYF. For the CDR3, the DNA is TGCGCCAGCAGCTCCGGACAGGGGGCCTACGAGCAGTACTTC.

This sequence joins TRBV7-6 and TRBJ2-5; 7 bases are shared with TRBD1. J lost 1 base, V lost 2 bases, and 4 bases had no gene match. Germline V lookup: CDR1 SGHVS, CDR2 FNYEAQ. This CDR3 has 15 residues. DNA for the CDR3: TGTGCCAGCAGCTTAAGGGGGCCTTTCCAAGAGACCCAGTACTTC. Translated, it gives CASSLRGPFQETQYF.

CDR3 sequence reads: CASSELATLGEQFF. The DNA of the CDR3 is TGCGCCAGCAGTGAGTTGGCTACCCTCGGGGAGCAGTTCTTC. V gene TRBV10-1 combines with J gene TRBJ2-1; D not certain. Trimming took off 1 base at V and 10 bases at J, with 14 bases between the two ends. The CDR3 is 14 amino acids. CDR1 is WNHNN and CDR2 is SYGVQD in the germline V gene (reference sequence).

V is TRBV27 and J is TRBJ1-2; unclear D gene. The CDR3 contains 14 residues. The V and J ends lost 10 bases and 1 base respectively, with 16 bases between them. The germline gives CDR1 MNHEY, CDR2 SMNVEV (reference sequence). CDR3 in amino acids: CATQSGNLNYGYTF. The CDR3 nucleotides read TGTGCCACCCAAAGCGGTAACCTTAACTATGGCTACACCTTC.

Concerning this clone itself: At the DNA level, this CDR3 is encoded by other sequences in the same sample as well. The chain recombines TRBV11-2 with TRBJ2-7; no reliable D call. This CDR3 has 11 residues. Trimming shortened V by 6 bases and J by 2 bases, and 5 bases separated the two germline ends. Germline lookup yields CDR1 SGHAT and CDR2 FQNNGV. The CDR3 protein is CASSLTYEQYF. As DNA, the CDR3 is TGTGCCAGCAGTCTAACCTACGAGCAGTACTTC.

The chain joins TRBV5-4 to TRBJ2-5, with D maybe TRBD1 (6 bases). Near its end, the DNA agrees better with TRBJ2-7, so the J call may be wrong. Germline values: CDR1 SGHNT, CDR2 YYREEE (reference sequence). The CDR3 sequence is 13 residues long. The CDR3 is CASSLTGNGEQYF. CDR3 nucleotide sequence: TGTGCCAGCAGCCTCACAGGGAACGGCGAGCAGTACTTC.

The genes are TRBV28 and TRBJ2-3; 9 nucleotides agree with TRBD2. CDR1 and CDR2 from the germline V gene are MDHEN and SYDVKM. V gave up 4 bases and J gave up 2 bases; unmatched junction bases: 7. This CDR3 comprises 16 residues. The CDR3 protein is CASSSPGTSPTDTQYF. As DNA, the CDR3 is TGTGCCAGCAGTTCCCCCGGGACTAGCCCCACAGATACGCAGTATTTT.

The chain employs TRBV29-1 and TRBJ2-5; tentative D call: TRBD2 (6 bases). CDR3 length: 13 residues. V was clipped by 1 base and J by 4 bases, with 10 bases between them. The V gene's germline CDR1 is SQVTM and CDR2 ANQGSEA. The DNA of the CDR3 is TGCAGCGTTGAAGGGGGAGCGGGAGAGACCCAGTACTTC. Translating it yields CSVEGGAGETQYF.

This clone has only one observation. The genes are TRBV9 and TRBJ1-3; D possibly corresponds to TRBD1 (6 bases). CDR1 is SGDLS and CDR2 is YYNGEE in the germline V gene. CDR3 size: 17 residues. Trimming shortened V by 1 base and J by 0 bases, and 14 bases separated the two germline ends. The CDR3 coding sequence is TGTGCCAGCAGCGTATTCGACAGGCTAAGCTCTGGAAACACCATATATTTT. It translates to CASSVFDRLSSGNTIYF.

This chain joins TRBV27 and TRBJ2-1; D is unresolved. The CDR3 extends over 14 amino acids. With 4 bases removed from V and 6 bases from J, the gap between germline ends came to 13 bases. The germline V gene encodes CDR1 MNHEY and CDR2 SMNVEV (reference sequence). The CDR3: CASSSTTILNEQFF. The CDR3 DNA is TGTGCCAGCAGTTCTACCACCATCCTCAATGAGCAGTTCTTC.

V is TRBV30 and J is TRBJ2-3; maybe TRBD2 (6 bases). The CDR3 covers 15 residues. The ends were cut back, 5 bases at V and 1 base at J, with 16 bases in the middle. Germline V gene sequence: CDR1 GTSNPN, CDR2 SVGIG (reference sequence). The DNA of the CDR3 is TGTGCCTGGGCTAATCTTGGCGGGGGCACAGATACGCAGTATTTT. Translating gives CAWANLGGGTDTQYF.

This sequence joins TRBV7-9 and TRBJ2-1, with D perhaps matching TRBD1 (6 bases). Germline assignment: CDR1 SEHNR and CDR2 FQNEAQ (reference sequence). The length of the CDR3 is 14 residues. Trimming pared 1 base from V and 6 bases from J, leaving 10 bases between. Here the CDR3 reads CASSLVAGANEQFF. Here the CDR3 DNA reads TGTGCCAGCAGCTTAGTCGCAGGGGCCAATGAGCAGTTCTTC.

The chain is built from TRBV9 and TRBJ2-1; 9 bases agree with TRBD2. The CDR3 is 15 residues long. The V segment lost 1 base and the J segment 8 bases; nucleotides outside the gene matches: 7. CDR1 is SGDLS and CDR2 is YYNGEE in the germline V gene. CDR3 region: CASSVSGRNNYEQFF. The CDR3 nucleotides read TGTGCCAGCAGCGTAAGCGGGAGGAATAACTATGAGCAGTTCTTC.

A few counts support this clone. The rearrangement joins TRBV6-1 to TRBJ2-1; 14 bases agree with TRBD2. This CDR3 contains 14 residues. After removal of 10 bases from V and 7 bases from J, the junction contained 6 bases not matched to a gene. Germline-derived CDR1 and CDR2 are MNHNS and SASEGT. CDR3 DNA: TGTGCCATCTCCGGGACTAGCGGGAGTAATGAGCAGTTCTTC. This codes for CAISGTSGSNEQFF.

The chain is built from TRBV6-6 and TRBJ1-1, with D possibly TRBD1 on 5 matching bases. Per germline, CDR1 MNHNY and CDR2 SVGAGI (reference sequence). Trimming pared 7 bases from V and 3 bases from J, leaving 21 bases between. The length of the CDR3 is 16 residues. Here the CDR3 reads CASTPWAGEADTEAFF. The DNA for the CDR3 is TGTGCCAGCACCCCATGGGCGGGGGAGGCGGACACTGAAGCTTTCTTT.